This TCR beta chain was captured by sequencing in a study of T cell responses to AZD1222 COVID-19 vaccine. This table comes from immunoSEQ multiplex PCR, and its TCRdb copy is limited to in-frame clones, with some not included. The data show more than 95,000 clones, roughly 91% seen once. In germline, CDR1 is MGHDK, CDR2 SYGVNS. The CDR3 consists of 15 residues. Trimming shortened V by 3 bases and J by 4 bases, and 13 bases separated the two germline ends. The sequence came from an adult in good health. The sample consisted of peripheral blood, taken on day 0 of AZD1222 vaccination. The V and J genes are TRBV25-1 and TRBJ2-1, with a tentative D call TRBD1 (6 bases). CDR3 bases: TGTGCCAGCAGTGACTTGGGGGCAGGGTACAATGAGCAGTTCTTC. Translated, it gives CASSDLGAGYNEQFF.